These T cell receptor beta chains were read from a single sample in a study of shared clonotypes between healthy human individuals. Method: immunoSEQ multiplex PCR; TCRdb's copy keeps in-frame clones and lacks some. The sample yields 2 million to 2.5 million clones, 90% to 95% seen once. Sample: naive CD4+ T cells sorted from blood. The receptor source for this set is a man between 18 and 35 years old in good health. Both conserved end residues are part of each CDR3. A D gene is named only where the DNA matches it firmly. Not every row has a clone size; where given, it reads once, few, many or a size class.

D,size,V,J,CDR3,DNA
TRBD2,NA,TRBV7-9,TRBJ2-4,CASSRLAGTTKNIQYF,TGTGCCAGCAGCCGACTAGCGGGAACGACCAAAAACATTCAGTACTTC
NA,NA,TRBV14,TRBJ2-5,CASSQDTRQETQYF,TGTGCCAGCAGCCAAGATACTAGACAAGAGACCCAGTACTTC
NA,NA,TRBV28,TRBJ2-7,CARPGFPYEQYF,TGTGCGCGGCCAGGGTTCCCCTACGAGCAGTACTTC
NA,NA,TRBV2,TRBJ1-5,CASSVGTGNQPQHF,TGTGCCAGCAGTGTGGGGACCGGGAATCAGCCCCAGCATTTT
TRBD1,NA,TRBV6-6,TRBJ2-3,CASSKDRGWTDTQYF,TGTGCCAGCAGCAAAGACAGGGGTTGGACAGATACGCAGTATTTT
NA,NA,TRBV29-1,TRBJ2-1,CSARVLSNEQFF,TGCAGCGCCCGGGTCTTGAGCAATGAGCAGTTCTTC
NA,NA,TRBV29-1,TRBJ2-4,CSVEQGRDIQYF,TGCAGCGTCGAACAGGGAAGGGACATTCAGTACTTC
NA,NA,TRBV27,TRBJ1-2,CASSSQGIYGYTF,TGTGCCAGCAGCTCACAGGGAATCTATGGCTACACCTTC
NA,few,TRBV27,TRBJ1-2,CAIKGPGTGYTF,TGTGCCATCAAGGGGCCCGGGACTGGCTACACCTTC
NA,NA,TRBV7-2,TRBJ1-3,CASRPSAYLPGNTIYF,TGTGCCAGCAGACCCTCGGCCTACCTGCCTGGAAACACCATATATTTT
NA,once,TRBV5-1,TRBJ2-1,CASSLDRQSYNEQFF,TGCGCCAGCAGCTTGGACCGACAGTCCTACAATGAGCAGTTCTTC
NA,NA,TRBV5-1,TRBJ2-3,CASSLGTITDTQYF,TGCGCCAGCAGCTTGGGGACTATCACAGATACGCAGTATTTT
NA,NA,TRBV7-2,TRBJ2-7,CASSIQATEQYF,TGTGCCAGCAGCATACAGGCTACGGAGCAGTACTTC
NA,NA,TRBV30,TRBJ1-1,CAWRVAGSLNTEAFF,TGTGCCTGGAGGGTCGCAGGTTCGCTGAACACTGAAGCTTTCTTT
TRBD2,NA,TRBV6-1,TRBJ2-1,CASSEAGGIRHRLQFF,TGTGCCAGCAGTGAAGCCGGGGGGATCCGGCATCGCCTGCAGTTCTTC
NA,NA,TRBV7-2,TRBJ1-2,CASPPGRVGYGYTF,TGTGCCAGCCCCCCAGGCAGGGTTGGCTATGGCTACACCTTC
TRBD2,NA,TRBV5-1,TRBJ2-7,CASSLESTSGSYEQYF,TGCGCCAGCAGCTTGGAGTCGACTAGCGGGAGTTACGAGCAGTACTTC
NA,NA,TRBV28,TRBJ1-4,CASSLGGFREKLFF,TGTGCCAGCAGTTTGGGGGGGTTTCGAGAAAAACTGTTTTTT
TRBD2,NA,TRBV2,TRBJ2-7,CASRTTFSGDYEQYF,TGTGCCAGCAGGACGACCTTTAGCGGGGACTACGAGCAGTACTTC
TRBD1,NA,TRBV5-6,TRBJ2-7,CASSLVQGAYSYEQYF,TGTGCCAGCAGCTTGGTTCAGGGGGCATACTCCTACGAGCAGTACTTC
NA,NA,TRBV6-5,TRBJ1-3,CASGRGKAGNTIYF,TGTGCCAGCGGCAGGGGAAAGGCTGGAAACACCATATATTTT
TRBD2,NA,TRBV7-2,TRBJ2-7,CASSVGPGLAGITYEQYF,TGTGCCAGCAGCGTAGGACCGGGACTAGCGGGGATAACCTACGAGCAGTACTTC
NA,NA,TRBV5-1,TRBJ1-6,CASSLTALNSPLHF,TGCGCCAGCAGCTTGACGGCCTTAAATTCACCCCTCCACTTT
NA,NA,TRBV18,TRBJ1-3,CASSPPPVVSGNTIYF,TGTGCCAGCTCACCGCCCCCGGTGGTGTCTGGAAACACCATATATTTT
TRBD1,NA,TRBV6-5,TRBJ2-7,CASSYLGTGDTYEQYF,TGTGCCAGCAGTTACTTAGGGACAGGCGACACCTACGAGCAGTACTTC
TRBD1,NA,TRBV5-4,TRBJ1-2,CASSFSGQATYGYTF,TGTGCCAGCAGCTTTTCCGGACAGGCGACCTATGGCTACACCTTC
NA,NA,TRBV6-5,TRBJ2-5,CASSYNVFGGPTQYF,TGTGCCAGCAGTTACAATGTTTTCGGGGGCCCGACCCAGTACTTC
TRBD2,NA,TRBV30,TRBJ2-3,CAWSVGTSTTDTQYF,TGTGCCTGGAGTGTAGGGACTAGCACAACAGATACGCAGTATTTT
TRBD1,NA,TRBV30,TRBJ2-2,CAWKGQGRAANTGELFF,TGTGCCTGGAAGGGACAGGGACGCGCCGCGAACACCGGGGAGCTGTTTTTT
NA,NA,TRBV19,TRBJ1-1,CASTTGQNTEAFF,TGTGCCAGTACCACGGGGCAGAACACTGAAGCTTTCTTT
TRBD1,once,TRBV10-3,TRBJ2-3,CAISEQTGGRTDTQYF,TGTGCCATCAGTGAACAAACAGGGGGTCGCACAGATACGCAGTATTTT
NA,NA,TRBV5-6,TRBJ2-5,CASSAYGRGGQETQYF,TGTGCCAGCAGCGCCTACGGACGGGGCGGCCAAGAGACCCAGTACTTC
TRBD1,NA,TRBV4-1,TRBJ2-2,CASSVRDRDTGELFF,TGCGCCAGCAGCGTCCGGGACAGGGACACCGGGGAGCTGTTTTTT
TRBD2,NA,TRBV5-1,TRBJ2-4,CASSRALAGENIQYF,TGCGCCAGCAGCAGGGCTCTAGCGGGGGAAAACATTCAGTACTTC
NA,NA,TRBV7-9,TRBJ1-3,CASSLLAAIGNTIYF,TGTGCCAGCAGCTTATTGGCAGCAATCGGAAACACCATATATTTT
TRBD1,NA,TRBV28,TRBJ1-5,CASTARAGGVNQPQHF,TGTGCCAGCACCGCTCGGGCAGGGGGCGTCAATCAGCCCCAGCATTTT
NA,NA,TRBV11-3,TRBJ2-7,CASSLDLVTLGEQYF,TGTGCCAGCAGCTTAGATCTGGTCACTTTGGGGGAGCAGTACTTC